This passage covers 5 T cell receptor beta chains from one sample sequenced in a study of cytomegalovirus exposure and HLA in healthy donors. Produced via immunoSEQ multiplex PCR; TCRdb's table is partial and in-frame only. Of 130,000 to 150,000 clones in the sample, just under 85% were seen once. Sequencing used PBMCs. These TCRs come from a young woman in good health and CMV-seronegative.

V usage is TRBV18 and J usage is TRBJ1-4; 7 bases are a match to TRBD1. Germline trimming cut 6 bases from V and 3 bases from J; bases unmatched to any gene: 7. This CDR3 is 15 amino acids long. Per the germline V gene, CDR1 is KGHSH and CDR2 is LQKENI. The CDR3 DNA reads TGTGCCAGCTCGCTGACGCAGGGGGCTAATGAAAAACTGTTTTTT. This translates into CASSLTQGANEKLFF.

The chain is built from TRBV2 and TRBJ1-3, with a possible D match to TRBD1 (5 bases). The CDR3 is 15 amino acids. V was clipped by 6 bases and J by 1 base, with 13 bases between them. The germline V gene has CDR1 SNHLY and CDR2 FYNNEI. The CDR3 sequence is CASSHRGGSGNTIYF. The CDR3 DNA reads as TGTGCCAGCAGCCACCGGGGGGGTTCTGGAAACACCATATATTTT.

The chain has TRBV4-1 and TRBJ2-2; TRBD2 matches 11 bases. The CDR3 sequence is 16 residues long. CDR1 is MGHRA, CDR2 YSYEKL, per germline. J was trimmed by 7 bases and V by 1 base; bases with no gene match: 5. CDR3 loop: CASSQVGTSGHGELFF. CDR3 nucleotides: TGCGCCAGCAGCCAAGTTGGGACTAGCGGACACGGGGAGCTGTTTTTT.

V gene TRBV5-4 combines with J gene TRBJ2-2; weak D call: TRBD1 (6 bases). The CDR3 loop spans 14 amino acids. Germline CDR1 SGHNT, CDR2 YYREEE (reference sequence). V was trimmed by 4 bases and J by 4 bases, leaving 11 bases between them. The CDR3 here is CASSRDTSTGELFF. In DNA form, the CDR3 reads TGTGCCAGCAGCCGGGACACCAGCACCGGGGAGCTGTTTTTT.

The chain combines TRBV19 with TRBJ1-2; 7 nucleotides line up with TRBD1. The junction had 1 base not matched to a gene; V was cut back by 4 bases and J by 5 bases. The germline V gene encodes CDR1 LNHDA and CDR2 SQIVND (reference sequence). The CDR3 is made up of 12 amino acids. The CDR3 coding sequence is TGTGCCAGTAGTAGGGACAGATATGGCTACACCTTC. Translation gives CASSRDRYGYTF.